A selection of T cell receptor beta chains follows, all from one sample in a study of blood T cell repertoires in COVID-19. Only in-frame clones appear in the TCRdb table, and some are missing; sequencing was by immunoSEQ multiplex PCR. This table holds about 200,000 clones, more than 80% found once. Source material: PBMCs or T cells enriched from blood (not recorded which). Receptors were obtained from a woman under 30 who had recovered from COVID-19. Both conserved end residues are part of each CDR3. The D gene is left open where the match is weak. Part of the rows lack a size; the others show once, few, many or a class for expanded clones.

size: .
V: TRBV19
D: TRBD2
J: TRBJ2-7
DNA: TGTGCCAGTAGTATAAACGGGGGGGTTAGCTCCTACGAGCAGTACTTC
CDR3: CASSINGGVSSYEQYF

size: .
V: TRBV6-1
D: .
J: TRBJ1-2
DNA: TGTGCCAGCAGTGAAGTCCTTGGGGGCGGCTATGGCTACACCTTC
CDR3: CASSEVLGGGYGYTF

size: .
V: TRBV3-1/TRBV3-2
D: .
J: TRBJ1-1
DNA: TGTGCCAGCAGCCAGGCGAACACTGAAGCTTTCTTT
CDR3: CASSQANTEAFF

size: .
V: TRBV27
D: .
J: TRBJ2-1
DNA: TGTGCCAGCAGTCCTTCCGGACTACTCTATGTTGAGCAGTTCTTC
CDR3: CASSPSGLLYVEQFF

size: few
V: TRBV6-5
D: TRBD1
J: TRBJ1-2
DNA: TGTGCCAGCAGTTACCCTGGGACAGGGAGTGGCTACACCTTC
CDR3: CASSYPGTGSGYTF

size: .
V: TRBV19
D: .
J: TRBJ1-4
DNA: TGTGCCAGTACCACAGGTAGAACTAATGAAAAACTGTTTTTT
CDR3: CASTTGRTNEKLFF

size: .
V: TRBV9
D: TRBD2
J: TRBJ2-2
DNA: TGTGCCAGCAGCGTAGCTAGTGGCGGGGGGGCGACCGGGGAGCTGTTTTTT
CDR3: CASSVASGGGATGELFF

size: .
V: TRBV29-1
D: .
J: TRBJ2-3
DNA: TGCAGCGTCGTGAAGCCCCCGCTGCGGGTACGCACAGATACGCAGTATTTT
CDR3: CSVVKPPLRVRTDTQYF

size: .
V: TRBV5-1
D: TRBD1
J: TRBJ2-2
DNA: TGCGCCAGCAGCTTGGTGGGACAGGGCACCGGGGAGCTGTTTTTT
CDR3: CASSLVGQGTGELFF

size: .
V: TRBV23-1
D: TRBD1
J: TRBJ1-4
DNA: TGCGCCAGCAGTCACCTCGGCCGGACAGGGTTGGTTTCCGCTAATGAAAAACTGTTTTTT
CDR3: CASSHLGRTGLVSANEKLFF

size: .
V: TRBV10-3
D: .
J: TRBJ2-3
DNA: TGTGCCATCAGTGAGTCTTCGACGCAGTATTTT
CDR3: CAISESSTQYF

size: .
V: TRBV28
D: TRBD1
J: TRBJ1-1
DNA: TGTGCCAGCAGATTGGGACAGGGGGGCACTGAAGCTTTCTTT
CDR3: CASRLGQGGTEAFF

size: once
V: TRBV6-2/TRBV6-3
D: TRBD2
J: TRBJ2-1
DNA: TGTGCCAGCAGCAGACTAGCGGGGGGCTACAATGAGCAGTTCTTC
CDR3: CASSRLAGGYNEQFF

size: .
V: TRBV5-1
D: TRBD2
J: TRBJ2-3
DNA: TGCGCCAGTAGACCTCTCGCGGGGGGCGGGTTGACGCAGTATTTT
CDR3: CASRPLAGGGLTQYF

size: .
V: TRBV18
D: .
J: TRBJ2-1
DNA: TGTGCCAGCTCATCGAACAGGTTCGGGTCCTACAATGAGCAGTTCTTC
CDR3: CASSSNRFGSYNEQFF

size: .
V: TRBV10-2
D: .
J: TRBJ1-1
DNA: TGCGCCAGCAGTGAGGGACCGATGGGGGCAAGGAAAGACCGAACAAGTTTT
CDR3: CASSEGPMGARKDRTSF

size: .
V: TRBV9
D: .
J: TRBJ2-3
DNA: TGTGCCAGCAGCGTAGAGGGGACTTTGCGCACAGATACGCAGTATTTT
CDR3: CASSVEGTLRTDTQYF

size: .
V: TRBV5-1
D: TRBD1
J: TRBJ2-6
DNA: TGCGCCAGCAGCGGGACAGGGGTGAGCTCTGGGGCCAACGTCCTGACTTTC
CDR3: CASSGTGVSSGANVLTF

size: .
V: TRBV14
D: .
J: TRBJ1-2
DNA: TGTGCCAGCAGCCAAGGTGGGTCCCCAGGAGGTGGTGGCTACACCTTC
CDR3: CASSQGGSPGGGGYTF

size: .
V: TRBV5-1
D: .
J: TRBJ1-2
DNA: TGCGCCAGCAGCTTGACAGGGCAAGGCTACACCTTC
CDR3: CASSLTGQGYTF

size: .
V: TRBV11-2
D: .
J: TRBJ2-6
DNA: TGTGCCAGCAGCATACTAACAGGTCCTGGGGCCAACGTCCTGACTTTC
CDR3: CASSILTGPGANVLTF

size: .
V: TRBV3-1/TRBV3-2
D: .
J: TRBJ1-2
DNA: TGTGCCAGCAGCCAAGGGCTGTCATATGGCTACACCTTC
CDR3: CASSQGLSYGYTF

size: .
V: TRBV11-3
D: .
J: TRBJ2-3
DNA: TGTGCCAGCAGCTTACAGGGGTCCGTCACAGATACGCAGTATTTT
CDR3: CASSLQGSVTDTQYF

size: .
V: TRBV11-2
D: .
J: TRBJ2-7
DNA: TGTGCCAGCAGCTTAGACCTCAGAACCTACGAGCAGTACTTC
CDR3: CASSLDLRTYEQYF